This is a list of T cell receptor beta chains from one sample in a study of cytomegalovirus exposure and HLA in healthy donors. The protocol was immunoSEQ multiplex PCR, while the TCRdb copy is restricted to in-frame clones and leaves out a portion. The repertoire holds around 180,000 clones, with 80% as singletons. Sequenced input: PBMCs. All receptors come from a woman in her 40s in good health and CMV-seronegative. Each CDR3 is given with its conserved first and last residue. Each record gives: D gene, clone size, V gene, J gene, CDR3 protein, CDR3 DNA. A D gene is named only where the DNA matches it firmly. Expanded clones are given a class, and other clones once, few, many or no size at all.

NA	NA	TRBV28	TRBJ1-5	CASSPVHNQPQHF	TGTGCCAGCAGTCCGGTCCACAATCAGCCCCAGCATTTT
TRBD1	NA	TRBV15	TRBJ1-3	CATSRGVTGYPGNTIYF	TGTGCCACCAGCAGAGGGGTGACAGGGTACCCTGGAAACACCATATATTTT
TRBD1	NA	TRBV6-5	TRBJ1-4	CASSQGVTNEKLFF	TGTGCCAGCAGCCAGGGGGTAACTAATGAAAAACTGTTTTTT
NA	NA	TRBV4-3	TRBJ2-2	CASSQERGRTGELFF	TGCGCCAGCAGCCAAGAGCGGGGGCGCACCGGGGAGCTGTTTTTT
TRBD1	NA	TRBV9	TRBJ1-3	CASRDGTGSGNTIYF	TGTGCCAGCAGGGACGGGACAGGGAGTGGAAACACCATATATTTT
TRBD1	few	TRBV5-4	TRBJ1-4	CASSRMTGVGEKLFF	TGTGCCAGCAGCCGAATGACAGGGGTCGGCGAAAAACTGTTTTTT
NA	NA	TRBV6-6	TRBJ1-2	CASSYPQENGYTF	TGTGCCAGCAGTTACCCACAGGAGAATGGCTACACCTTC
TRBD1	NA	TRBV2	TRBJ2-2	CASSLQGSDTGELFF	TGTGCCAGCAGTTTACAGGGGAGCGACACCGGGGAGCTGTTTTTT
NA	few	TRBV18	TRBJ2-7	CASSPDTSEQYF	TGTGCCAGCTCACCAGACACCTCTGAGCAGTACTTC
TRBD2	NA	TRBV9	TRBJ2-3	CASGLQAGGRGDTQYF	TGTGCCAGCGGACTACAAGCGGGAGGGAGGGGAGATACGCAGTATTTT
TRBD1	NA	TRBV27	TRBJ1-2	CASSRTGANYGYTF	TGTGCCAGCAGTCGCACAGGGGCTAACTATGGCTACACCTTC
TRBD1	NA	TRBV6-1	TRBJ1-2	CASSDGAGDRGILRYGYTF	TGTGCCAGCAGTGATGGGGCCGGGGACAGGGGGATTTTACGGTATGGCTACACCTTC
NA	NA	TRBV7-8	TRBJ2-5	CASSLSRETQYF	TGTGCCAGCAGCTTAAGCAGGGAGACCCAGTACTTC
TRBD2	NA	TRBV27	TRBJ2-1	CASSLSREASYNEQFF	TGTGCCAGCAGTTTGTCACGGGAGGCATCCTACAATGAGCAGTTCTTC
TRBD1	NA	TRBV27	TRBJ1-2	CASSLDRGPPHGYTF	TGTGCCAGCAGCCTCGACAGGGGGCCTCCACACGGCTACACCTTC
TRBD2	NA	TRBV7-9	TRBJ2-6	CSSSGLSGRAGANVLTF	TGTTCCAGCAGCGGGCTAAGCGGGAGGGCCGGGGCCAACGTCCTGACTTTC
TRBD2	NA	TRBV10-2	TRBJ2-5	CASTGTSGRASIETQYF	TGCGCCAGCACCGGGACTAGCGGGAGGGCGTCCATAGAGACCCAGTACTTC
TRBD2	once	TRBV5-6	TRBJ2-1	CASSLYKLATKSGEQFF	TGTGCCAGCAGCTTATACAAACTAGCGACCAAATCGGGTGAGCAGTTCTTC
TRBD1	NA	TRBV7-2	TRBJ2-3	CASRSGAGGFTDTQYF	TGTGCCAGCAGATCCGGCGCAGGGGGATTCACAGATACGCAGTATTTT
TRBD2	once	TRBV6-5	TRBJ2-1	CASTEREGRNEQFF	TGTGCCAGCACGGAGCGGGAGGGCCGGAATGAGCAGTTCTTC
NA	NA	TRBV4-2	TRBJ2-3	CASSPDLYTQYF	TGTGCCAGCAGCCCGGACTTGTATACGCAGTATTTT
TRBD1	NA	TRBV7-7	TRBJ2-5	CASSLNRDSLPETQYF	TGTGCCAGCAGCTTAAACCGGGACAGTTTACCGGAGACCCAGTACTTC
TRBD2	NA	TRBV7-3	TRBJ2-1	CASSLRGGRANEQFF	TGTGCCAGCAGCTTACGAGGAGGGAGGGCCAATGAGCAGTTCTTC
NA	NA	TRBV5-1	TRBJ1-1	CASSFSGINTEAFF	TGCGCCAGCAGCTTTTCAGGGATTAACACTGAAGCTTTCTTT
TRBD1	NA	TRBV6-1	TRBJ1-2	CASSETTGGRLNTF	TGTGCCAGCAGTGAAACGACAGGGGGCAGGCTCAACACCTTC
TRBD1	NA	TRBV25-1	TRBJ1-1	CASSVGQGEVTEAFF	TGTGCCAGCAGTGTGGGACAGGGAGAGGTCACTGAAGCTTTCTTT
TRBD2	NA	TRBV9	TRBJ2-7	CASARLAGGYEQYF	TGTGCCAGCGCGAGACTAGCGGGAGGCTACGAGCAGTACTTC
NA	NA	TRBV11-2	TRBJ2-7	CASSLVIEQYF	TGTGCCAGCAGCTTAGTTATCGAGCAGTACTTC
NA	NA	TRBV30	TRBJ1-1	CAWSGTMNTEAFF	TGTGCCTGGAGTGGAACAATGAACACTGAAGCTTTCTTT
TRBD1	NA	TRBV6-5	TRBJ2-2	CASSGQGRYTGELFF	TGTGCCAGCAGTGGACAGGGTCGTTACACCGGGGAGCTGTTTTTT
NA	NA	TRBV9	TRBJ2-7	CASSSLGREQYF	TGTGCCAGCAGCTCGTTGGGGCGCGAGCAGTACTTC
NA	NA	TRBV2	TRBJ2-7	CASSRQGSEQYF	TGTGCCAGCAGCCGGCAGGGTTCCGAGCAGTACTTC
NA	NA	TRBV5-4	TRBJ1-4	CASSLGTDEKLFF	TGTGCCAGCAGCTTGGGGACAGATGAAAAACTGTTTTTT
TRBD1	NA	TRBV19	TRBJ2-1	CASSISDRGVQRQFF	TGTGCCAGTAGTATTTCTGACAGGGGGGTCCAACGGCAGTTCTTC
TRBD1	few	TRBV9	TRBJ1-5	CASSPDRGGQPQHF	TGTGCCAGCAGTCCTGACAGGGGCGGTCAGCCCCAGCATTTT
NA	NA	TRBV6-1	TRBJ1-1	CASSRGTEAFF	TGTGCCAGCAGTAGGGGCACTGAAGCTTTCTTT
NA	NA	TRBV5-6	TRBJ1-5	CASSLSGMQPQHF	TGTGCCAGCAGCTTGTCGGGGATGCAGCCCCAGCATTTT
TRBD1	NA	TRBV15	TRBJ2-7	CATSRSTGQQYF	TGTGCCACCAGCAGATCGACAGGGCAGCAGTACTTC
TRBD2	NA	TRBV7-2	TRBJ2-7	CASSSVGREYSYEQYF	TGTGCCAGCAGCTCCGTCGGGCGGGAGTACTCCTACGAGCAGTACTTC
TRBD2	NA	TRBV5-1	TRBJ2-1	CASSFGGLAGYSYNEQFF	TGCGCCAGCAGCTTTGGGGGACTAGCCGGCTACTCCTACAATGAGCAGTTCTTC
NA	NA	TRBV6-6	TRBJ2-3	CASSHSGPTTDTQYF	TGTGCCAGCAGTCATAGCGGACCCACCACAGATACGCAGTATTTT
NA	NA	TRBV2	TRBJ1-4	CASRRERAVGDEKLFF	TGTGCCAGCAGGAGGGAAAGGGCAGTGGGAGACGAAAAACTGTTTTTT